This is a list of T cell receptor beta chains from one sample in a study of lymphopenia after photon versus proton radiotherapy. TCRdb's table, derived via immunoSEQ multiplex PCR, lists solely in-frame clones and lacks some. The repertoire includes about 65,000 clones, over 70% of them detected once, and roughly a tenth sits in the top ten. Material: peripheral blood, obtained from a patient treated with proton-based radiotherapy. These receptor sequences come from a man aged 80 or over with esophageal cancer. CDR3s include the opening cysteine and the closing phenylalanine or tryptophan. Each record gives: J gene, clone size, V gene, D gene, CDR3 protein, CDR3 DNA. A D gene is named only where the DNA matches it firmly. Rows may omit the clone size; those that give it use once, few, many or a size class.

j_call: TRBJ1-4
clone_size: .
v_call: TRBV29-1
d_call: TRBD1
cdr3_aa: CSVLVGGGEKLFF
cdr3_nt: TGCAGCGTTCTCGTAGGGGGCGGTGAAAAACTGTTTTTT

j_call: TRBJ2-7
clone_size: .
v_call: TRBV27
d_call: .
cdr3_aa: CASRSPAGSYEQYF
cdr3_nt: TGTGCCAGCAGGTCCCCCGCGGGATCCTACGAGCAGTACTTC

j_call: TRBJ2-7
clone_size: once
v_call: TRBV5-6
d_call: .
cdr3_aa: CASSLLDEQYF
cdr3_nt: TGTGCCAGCAGCTTGCTGGACGAGCAGTACTTC

j_call: TRBJ2-6
clone_size: .
v_call: TRBV12-5
d_call: .
cdr3_aa: CASGLDGANVLTF
cdr3_nt: TGTGCTAGTGGTTTGGATGGGGCCAACGTCCTGACTTTC

j_call: TRBJ2-1
clone_size: .
v_call: TRBV19
d_call: .
cdr3_aa: CASSITTVGGEQFF
cdr3_nt: TGTGCCAGTAGTATCACCACGGTCGGGGGTGAGCAGTTCTTC

j_call: TRBJ1-2
clone_size: .
v_call: TRBV14
d_call: .
cdr3_aa: CASSVLDDPSNYGYTF
cdr3_nt: TGTGCCAGCAGCGTCCTGGACGATCCCTCTAACTATGGCTACACCTTC

j_call: TRBJ2-1
clone_size: .
v_call: TRBV5-4
d_call: .
cdr3_aa: CASSLGGRSSSYNEQFF
cdr3_nt: TGTGCCAGCAGCTTGGGTGGCCGGTCAAGCTCCTACAATGAGCAGTTCTTC

j_call: TRBJ1-1
clone_size: .
v_call: TRBV19
d_call: .
cdr3_aa: CASSQRHENTEAFF
cdr3_nt: TGTGCCAGTAGTCAAAGACACGAGAACACTGAAGCTTTCTTT

j_call: TRBJ2-2
clone_size: .
v_call: TRBV5-1
d_call: TRBD1
cdr3_aa: CASSAHRDRAFGTGELFF
cdr3_nt: TGCGCCAGCAGCGCGCACCGGGACAGGGCCTTTGGGACCGGGGAGCTGTTTTTT

j_call: TRBJ2-7
clone_size: .
v_call: TRBV6-5
d_call: .
cdr3_aa: CASTNDRFPYEQYF
cdr3_nt: TGTGCCAGCACCAACGACAGGTTCCCCTACGAGCAGTACTTC

j_call: TRBJ2-7
clone_size: .
v_call: TRBV27
d_call: TRBD1
cdr3_aa: CASSTRDRAFAQYF
cdr3_nt: TGTGCCAGCAGTACCCGGGACAGGGCCTTTGCCCAGTACTTC

j_call: TRBJ2-1
clone_size: .
v_call: TRBV29-1
d_call: .
cdr3_aa: CSVESREVDNEQFF
cdr3_nt: TGCAGCGTTGAGTCCAGGGAAGTGGACAATGAGCAGTTCTTC

j_call: TRBJ1-1
clone_size: .
v_call: TRBV6-5
d_call: .
cdr3_aa: CASKGEGDYTEAFF
cdr3_nt: TGTGCCAGCAAAGGTGAGGGCGATTACACTGAAGCTTTCTTT

j_call: TRBJ2-1
clone_size: .
v_call: TRBV5-1
d_call: TRBD2
cdr3_aa: CASSLLSGSWNEQFF
cdr3_nt: TGCGCCAGCAGCTTGCTGAGCGGGAGTTGGAATGAGCAGTTCTTC

j_call: TRBJ2-2
clone_size: .
v_call: TRBV11-2
d_call: TRBD2
cdr3_aa: CASSWGSGGPVTGELFF
cdr3_nt: TGTGCCAGCAGCTGGGGTAGCGGGGGGCCAGTCACCGGGGAGCTGTTTTTT

j_call: TRBJ2-5
clone_size: few
v_call: TRBV7-9
d_call: TRBD1
cdr3_aa: CASRRTGGVETQYF
cdr3_nt: TGTGCCAGCAGGAGGACAGGAGGAGTAGAGACCCAGTACTTC

j_call: TRBJ1-2
clone_size: .
v_call: TRBV12-5
d_call: .
cdr3_aa: CASGSRYGYTF
cdr3_nt: TGTGCTAGTGGATCCCGATATGGCTACACCTTC

j_call: TRBJ1-1
clone_size: .
v_call: TRBV5-1
d_call: .
cdr3_aa: CASSLFSGEGTEAFF
cdr3_nt: TGCGCCAGCAGCTTGTTCTCAGGGGAAGGTACTGAAGCTTTCTTT

j_call: TRBJ1-3
clone_size: .
v_call: TRBV30
d_call: .
cdr3_aa: CAWTPGFSGNTIYF
cdr3_nt: TGTGCCTGGACACCGGGATTCTCTGGAAACACCATATATTTT

j_call: TRBJ2-7
clone_size: .
v_call: TRBV5-6
d_call: TRBD1
cdr3_aa: CASSLGAGGIYEQYF
cdr3_nt: TGTGCCAGCAGCTTAGGGGCAGGGGGCATCTACGAGCAGTACTTC

j_call: TRBJ1-1
clone_size: .
v_call: TRBV11-1
d_call: TRBD1
cdr3_aa: CASRKGTGLSNTEAFF
cdr3_nt: TGTGCCAGCAGAAAAGGGACAGGGCTGTCGAACACTGAAGCTTTCTTT

j_call: TRBJ1-2
clone_size: few
v_call: TRBV5-1
d_call: TRBD1
cdr3_aa: CASRDRDAGYTF
cdr3_nt: TGCGCCAGCAGGGACAGGGATGCTGGCTACACCTTC

j_call: TRBJ2-1
clone_size: .
v_call: TRBV15
d_call: TRBD2
cdr3_aa: CATSRDPSGAREQFF
cdr3_nt: TGTGCCACCAGCAGAGATCCTAGCGGGGCGCGTGAGCAGTTCTTC

j_call: TRBJ1-2
clone_size: .
v_call: TRBV19
d_call: .
cdr3_aa: CASSITGTSGYTF
cdr3_nt: TGTGCCAGTAGTATAACGGGGACTTCTGGCTACACCTTC

j_call: TRBJ2-2
clone_size: .
v_call: TRBV25-1
d_call: .
cdr3_aa: CASSPRDITGELFF
cdr3_nt: TGTGCCAGCAGTCCCCGGGACATAACCGGGGAGCTGTTTTTT

j_call: TRBJ1-3
clone_size: .
v_call: TRBV7-2
d_call: TRBD1
cdr3_aa: CASSFRQGAENTIYF
cdr3_nt: TGTGCCAGCAGCTTTAGACAGGGGGCTGAAAACACCATATATTTT

j_call: TRBJ2-3
clone_size: .
v_call: TRBV7-8
d_call: .
cdr3_aa: CASSLARWASDTQYF
cdr3_nt: TGTGCCAGCAGCTTAGCGCGATGGGCATCAGATACGCAGTATTTT

j_call: TRBJ2-5
clone_size: .
v_call: TRBV29-1
d_call: .
cdr3_aa: CSVERDSQTQYF
cdr3_nt: TGCAGCGTTGAGCGGGACTCGCAAACCCAGTACTTC

j_call: TRBJ2-5
clone_size: .
v_call: TRBV19
d_call: TRBD1
cdr3_aa: CASSPDRVGKTQYF
cdr3_nt: TGTGCCAGTAGCCCAGACAGGGTTGGAAAGACCCAGTACTTC

j_call: TRBJ2-2
clone_size: .
v_call: TRBV18
d_call: TRBD1
cdr3_aa: CASSPPGQGAAGELFF
cdr3_nt: TGTGCCAGCTCACCACCGGGACAGGGGGCCGCCGGGGAGCTGTTTTTT

j_call: TRBJ1-1
clone_size: .
v_call: TRBV7-9
d_call: .
cdr3_aa: CASSLEAVMNTEAFF
cdr3_nt: TGTGCCAGCAGCTTAGAGGCGGTGATGAACACTGAAGCTTTCTTT

j_call: TRBJ1-1
clone_size: .
v_call: TRBV6-9
d_call: .
cdr3_aa: CASSSRGGRAFF
cdr3_nt: TGTGCCAGCAGTTCGAGAGGGGGAAGAGCTTTCTTT

j_call: TRBJ2-7
clone_size: .
v_call: TRBV29-1
d_call: .
cdr3_aa: CSVEVGTSNYEQYF
cdr3_nt: TGCAGCGTTGAAGTGGGGACGTCAAACTACGAGCAGTACTTC

j_call: TRBJ2-7
clone_size: few
v_call: TRBV19
d_call: .
cdr3_aa: CASSPPERTEQYF
cdr3_nt: TGTGCCAGTAGTCCACCCGAAAGGACCGAGCAGTACTTC

j_call: TRBJ2-3
clone_size: .
v_call: TRBV11-2
d_call: TRBD1
cdr3_aa: CASSSSGTGYDTQYF
cdr3_nt: TGTGCCAGCAGCTCTTCCGGGACAGGGTACGATACGCAGTATTTT

j_call: TRBJ2-3
clone_size: .
v_call: TRBV10-1
d_call: TRBD2
cdr3_aa: CASSKSGNTDTQYF
cdr3_nt: TGCGCCAGCTCTAAAAGCGGGAACACAGATACGCAGTATTTT

j_call: TRBJ2-7
clone_size: .
v_call: TRBV7-2
d_call: .
cdr3_aa: CASSLVQGFHEQYF
cdr3_nt: TGTGCCAGCAGCTTAGTTCAGGGCTTCCACGAGCAGTACTTC

j_call: TRBJ1-4
clone_size: .
v_call: TRBV6-6
d_call: .
cdr3_aa: CASRDRSNEKLFF
cdr3_nt: TGTGCCAGCAGAGACAGATCTAATGAAAAACTGTTTTTT

j_call: TRBJ2-7
clone_size: .
v_call: TRBV6-1
d_call: TRBD1
cdr3_aa: CASSDPGGSTYEQYF
cdr3_nt: TGTGCCAGCAGTGATCCAGGGGGCTCTACCTACGAGCAGTACTTC

j_call: TRBJ2-7
clone_size: .
v_call: TRBV6-6
d_call: .
cdr3_aa: CASSSGGLRYEQYF
cdr3_nt: TGTGCCAGCAGTAGTGGGGGGCTTCGGTACGAGCAGTACTTC

j_call: TRBJ2-3
clone_size: .
v_call: TRBV6-6
d_call: .
cdr3_aa: CASSYSVQSTDTQYF
cdr3_nt: TGTGCCAGCAGTTACTCAGTGCAGTCAACAGATACGCAGTATTTT

j_call: TRBJ2-2
clone_size: .
v_call: TRBV19
d_call: .
cdr3_aa: CASSIERTNTGELFF
cdr3_nt: TGTGCCAGTAGTATAGAACGGACGAACACCGGGGAGCTGTTTTTT

j_call: TRBJ2-7
clone_size: .
v_call: TRBV7-8
d_call: .
cdr3_aa: CASSLWGTADEQYF
cdr3_nt: TGTGCCAGCAGCTTATGGGGGACGGCAGACGAGCAGTACTTC

j_call: TRBJ1-2
clone_size: .
v_call: TRBV6-5
d_call: TRBD1
cdr3_aa: CASTPGQGRGYTF
cdr3_nt: TGTGCCAGCACCCCTGGACAGGGCCGGGGCTACACCTTC